This T cell receptor beta chain was documented in a study of T-cell memory formation after mild COVID-19. V shed 4 bases and J 5 bases; nucleotides not matched to a gene: 9. This CDR3 spans 16 amino acids. The V gene's germline CDR1 is SEHNR and CDR2 FQNEAQ (reference sequence). One entry per CDR3 protein, called by TCRdb with MiXCR from the 5' RACE reads. The sample records a few hundred thousand distinct CDR3 sequences, just under 20% being singletons. The source material was PBMCs or a T cell subset sorted from them (not recorded which). V usage is TRBV7-9 and J usage is TRBJ1-2; TRBD1 matches 11 bases. This TCR was recovered from a man younger than 35 who had mild COVID-19 (a few samples of this study predate the infection). Cell type and time point are not known. The CDR3 reads CASSSSRDRGFYGYTF. The CDR3 DNA reads TGTGCCAGCAGCTCGTCAAGGGACAGGGGGTTTTATGGCTACACCTTC.